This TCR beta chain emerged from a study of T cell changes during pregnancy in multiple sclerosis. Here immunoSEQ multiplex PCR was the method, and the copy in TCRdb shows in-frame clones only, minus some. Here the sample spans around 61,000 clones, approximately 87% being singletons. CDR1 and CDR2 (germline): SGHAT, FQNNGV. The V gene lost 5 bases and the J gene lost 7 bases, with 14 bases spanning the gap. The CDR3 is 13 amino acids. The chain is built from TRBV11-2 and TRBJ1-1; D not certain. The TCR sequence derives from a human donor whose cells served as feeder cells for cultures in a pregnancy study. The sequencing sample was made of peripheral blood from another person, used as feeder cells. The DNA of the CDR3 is TGTGCCAGCAGCCAGACCGGACGGATTGAAGCTTTCTTT. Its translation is CASSQTGRIEAFF.